Following are 14 T cell receptor beta chains from one sample sequenced in a study of T cell responses to AZD1222 COVID-19 vaccine. Sequencing was performed with immunoSEQ multiplex PCR; in TCRdb, only in-frame clones are kept and a portion is missing. The repertoire includes about 120,000 clones, 70% to 90% of them detected once, and under 4.5% sits in the top ten. The sequencing here drew on peripheral blood, taken on day 0 of MenACWY control vaccination. The receptor set was obtained from an adult in good health.

This clone occurred once. J is TRBJ2-4 and V is TRBV9; the match to TRBD2 covers 7 bases. CDR1 SGDLS and CDR2 YYNGEE come from the germline V gene. V was clipped by 0 bases and J by 10 bases; unmatched bases: 4. This CDR3 is 13 amino acids long. The CDR3 nucleotides are TGTGCCAGCAGCGTAGAGGGGACTACGATTCAGTACTTC. This codes for CASSVEGTTIQYF.

The chain carries TRBV7-6 and TRBJ1-4; D ambiguous. CDR1 is SGHVS and CDR2 is FNYEAQ in the germline V gene. CDR3 length: 15 residues. Trimming shortened V by 5 bases and J by 7 bases, and 17 bases separated the two germline ends. CDR3 protein: CASSPYSLGIEKLFF. DNA for the CDR3: TGTGCCAGCAGCCCCTATTCTTTAGGTATTGAAAAACTGTTTTTT.

This chain uses TRBV3-1 (or the pseudogene TRBV3-2) with TRBJ2-1; the match to TRBD2 covers 9 bases. The V gene's germline CDR1 is LGHDT and CDR2 YNNKEL (reference sequence). CDR3 length: 17 amino acids. After removal of 0 bases from V and 4 bases from J, the junction contained 7 bases not matched to a gene. The CDR3 nucleotides are TGTGCCAGCAGCCAAGATTATCGGACTAGCGCTTACAATGAGCAGTTCTTC. Encoded protein: CASSQDYRTSAYNEQFF.

The rearrangement links TRBV9 to TRBJ1-6, with D possibly TRBD1 on 5 matching bases. Germline V gives CDR1 SGDLS, CDR2 YYNGEE. The CDR3 length is 16 residues. V gave up 0 bases and J gave up 7 bases, with 14 bases separating them. The CDR3: CASSVDSGNRNSPLHF. The CDR3 DNA is TGTGCCAGCAGCGTAGATTCAGGGAATCGGAATTCACCCCTCCACTTT.

The J gene is TRBJ2-3, the V gene TRBV6-5, with D maybe TRBD2 (6 bases). The length of the CDR3 is 14 residues. Germline CDR1 MNHEY, CDR2 SVGAGI. V lost 1 base and J lost 4, with 9 bases in between. CDR3 nucleotide sequence: TGTGCCAGCAGTTACTTGGGCGGGGCAGATACGCAGTATTTT. Encoded protein: CASSYLGGADTQYF.

A word on this clone: Other nucleotide sequences from this sample produce the same CDR3. The chain carries TRBV7-9 and TRBJ2-5, with 7 bases matching TRBD1. This CDR3 is built from 14 residues. V dropped 5 bases and J dropped 5; count of bases not matched to a gene: 8. Germline V CDR1 and CDR2: SEHNR, FQNEAQ (reference sequence). The CDR3, as DNA: TGTGCCAGCAGCCAAAGCACAGGGGAGGAGACCCAGTACTTC. It yields the protein CASSQSTGEETQYF. The full variable domain, completed using reference TRBV7-9 and TRBJ2-5, is DTGVSQNPRHKITKRGQNVTFRCDPISEHNRLYWYRQTLGQGPEFLTYFQNEAQLEKSRLLSDRFSAERPKGSFSTLEIQRTEQGDSAMYLCASSQSTGEETQYFGPGTRLLVL.

This rearrangement joins TRBV29-1 to TRBJ2-5; D is possibly TRBD1 (6 bases). The CDR3 length is 13 residues. CDR1 is SQVTM and CDR2 is ANQGSEA in the germline V gene. Trimming pared 1 base from V and 1 base from J, leaving 7 bases between. CDR3 nucleotide sequence: TGCAGCGTTGAAGGGGACATCCAAGAGACCCAGTACTTC. Residues: CSVEGDIQETQYF.

The sample holds a few counts of this clone. The chain carries TRBV6-5 and TRBJ1-1; D gene uncertain. The CDR3 spans 13 residues. CDR1 and CDR2 (germline): MNHEY, SVGAGI. The V end lost 2 bases, the J end lost 3 bases, and 7 bases lay between the germline ends. CDR3 coding DNA: TGTGCCAGCAGTTACGAGCGGGACACTGAAGCTTTCTTT. Amino acid sequence: CASSYERDTEAFF.

The J gene is TRBJ1-1, the V gene TRBV6-5, with D tentatively TRBD1 (5 bases). The CDR3 extends over 15 amino acids. V shed 7 bases and J shed 1 base, with 16 bases lying between them. Germline-derived CDR1 and CDR2 are MNHEY and SVGAGI. The CDR3: CASTQGGVGNTEAFF. CDR3 in DNA: TGTGCCAGCACTCAGGGAGGCGTGGGGAACACTGAAGCTTTCTTT.

The V call is TRBV19, the J call TRBJ1-1; D gene ambiguous. Germline CDR1 is LNHDA and CDR2 is SQIVND (reference sequence). The CDR3 runs 14 residues. V lost 7 bases and J 0 bases, leaving 12 bases between the germline ends. The CDR3 loop is CASTDRGLNTEAFF. In DNA form, the CDR3 reads TGTGCCAGTACCGATCGAGGGTTGAACACTGAAGCTTTCTTT.

The gene calls are TRBV3-1 (or the pseudogene TRBV3-2) and TRBJ1-4; D unclear. The CDR3 is 14 amino acids. V lost 1 base and J lost 14, with 17 bases in between. Germline lookup yields CDR1 LGHDT and CDR2 YNNKEL (reference sequence). As DNA, the CDR3 is TGTGCCAGCAGCCAAGGGTTTGTTAATGAGGATCTGTTTTTT. This gives the protein CASSQGFVNEDLFF.

The J gene is TRBJ1-5, the V gene TRBV15; D may be TRBD1 (6 bases). CDR1 and CDR2 from the germline V gene are LNHNV and YYDKDF (reference sequence). This CDR3 contains 18 residues. V shed 0 bases and J shed 4 bases, with 19 bases lying between them. CDR3 coding DNA: TGTGCCACCAGCAGAGATCCCGTTGGACAGTCATTAAATCAGCCCCAGCATTTT. It is translated as CATSRDPVGQSLNQPQHF.

This clone was recorded only once. The chain couples TRBV5-1 to TRBJ2-1, with unresolved D. The ends were cut back, 0 bases at V and 1 base at J, with 11 bases in the middle. There are 16 residues in the CDR3. Germline values: CDR1 SGHRS, CDR2 YFSETQ. The CDR3, as DNA: TGCGCCAGCAGCTTGGCAGTCGGTGTTTCCTACAATGAGCAGTTCTTC. This codes for CASSLAVGVSYNEQFF.

J is TRBJ1-1 and V is TRBV3-1 (or the pseudogene TRBV3-2); D gene unclear. Per the germline V gene, CDR1 is LGHDT and CDR2 is YNNKEL (reference sequence). The CDR3 totals 13 residues. Deletions cut 4 bases from V and 5 bases from J, with 11 bases between. The CDR3 protein is CASSPGGWTEAFF. CDR3 in DNA: TGTGCCAGCAGCCCCGGAGGGTGGACTGAAGCTTTCTTT.